Listed below are T cell receptor beta chains from one sample, sequenced in a study of technical replicates of blood from a few donors. The data were produced by immunoSEQ multiplex PCR, yet TCRdb's version contains in-frame clones alone and is incomplete. The sample has around 69,000 clones; 86% are singletons. Sequenced: PBMCs. The receptor source for this set is a human donor in good health. Some clones in this sample may be carry-over from other donors' samples. Both conserved end residues are part of each CDR3. A D gene is named only where the DNA matches it firmly. Clone size, where shown, is once, few, many, or a class for clones that have expanded.

CDR3 DNA: TGTGCCAGCAGCTTAATGGGACAGGGGGATGGCTACACCTTC
CDR3 protein: CASSLMGQGDGYTF
J gene: TRBJ1-2
D gene: TRBD1
clone size: .
V gene: TRBV7-2
CDR3 length: 14

CDR3 DNA: TGTGCCAGTAGTATAGGGGACAGACCCACAGATACGCAGTATTTT
CDR3 protein: CASSIGDRPTDTQYF
J gene: TRBJ2-3
D gene: TRBD1
clone size: once
V gene: TRBV19
CDR3 length: 15

CDR3 DNA: TGTGCCAGCAGTGACTCCGGACTCGAGCAGTACTTC
CDR3 protein: CASSDSGLEQYF
J gene: TRBJ2-7
D gene: .
clone size: .
V gene: TRBV2
CDR3 length: 12

CDR3 DNA: TGTGCCAGCAGGGGCAGGGGTCAGAACACTGAAGCTTTCTTT
CDR3 protein: CASRGRGQNTEAFF
J gene: TRBJ1-1
D gene: .
clone size: few
V gene: TRBV2
CDR3 length: 14

CDR3 DNA: TGTGCCAGCAGCTTAAGCGGGGGGAGCCACTACGAGCAGTACTTC
CDR3 protein: CASSLSGGSHYEQYF
J gene: TRBJ2-7
D gene: TRBD2
clone size: .
V gene: TRBV7-2
CDR3 length: 15

CDR3 DNA: TGTGCCAGCTGGGGGCGGGTCGTGGGGCCCCCGACCTCCTCTAACTATGGCTACACCTTC
CDR3 protein: CASWGRVVGPPTSSNYGYTF
J gene: TRBJ1-2
D gene: .
clone size: .
V gene: TRBV5-4
CDR3 length: 20

CDR3 DNA: TGTGCCAGCAAGACTTTGGCGGACTCCTACAATGAGCAGTTCTTC
CDR3 protein: CASKTLADSYNEQFF
J gene: TRBJ2-1
D gene: .
clone size: .
V gene: TRBV6-4
CDR3 length: 15

CDR3 DNA: TGTGCCAGCAGCTTAGGTTCCTCGGGGATCACCGGGGAGCTGTTTTTT
CDR3 protein: CASSLGSSGITGELFF
J gene: TRBJ2-2
D gene: .
clone size: .
V gene: TRBV7-9
CDR3 length: 16

CDR3 DNA: TGTGCCTGGCAACAGGACAACTACGAGCAGTACTTC
CDR3 protein: CAWQQDNYEQYF
J gene: TRBJ2-7
D gene: .
clone size: .
V gene: TRBV30
CDR3 length: 12

CDR3 DNA: TGTGCCAGCAGTTCCTCCAGGGAATTGGAGACCCAGTACTTC
CDR3 protein: CASSSSRELETQYF
J gene: TRBJ2-5
D gene: .
clone size: .
V gene: TRBV28
CDR3 length: 14

CDR3 DNA: TGCGCCAGCAGCTATACTAGCGGGGCCTACGAGCAGTACTTC
CDR3 protein: CASSYTSGAYEQYF
J gene: TRBJ2-7
D gene: TRBD2
clone size: .
V gene: TRBV5-1
CDR3 length: 14

CDR3 DNA: TGTGCCAGCAGCTTGTGGCAGATAACAACTAATGAAAAACTGTTTTTT
CDR3 protein: CASSLWQITTNEKLFF
J gene: TRBJ1-4
D gene: .
clone size: .
V gene: TRBV11-2
CDR3 length: 16

CDR3 DNA: TGTGCCAGCAGCTTCCGGGGCCAAGAGACCCAGTACTTC
CDR3 protein: CASSFRGQETQYF
J gene: TRBJ2-5
D gene: .
clone size: .
V gene: TRBV5-4
CDR3 length: 13

CDR3 DNA: TGTGCCAGCAGCCCAGGGGACCTGAATCGCGGGACCCAGTACTTC
CDR3 protein: CASSPGDLNRGTQYF
J gene: TRBJ2-5
D gene: .
clone size: .
V gene: TRBV7-9
CDR3 length: 15

CDR3 DNA: TGTGCCAGCAGCGTAGTGGCGGGGGTGGACGAAAAACTGTTTTTT
CDR3 protein: CASSVVAGVDEKLFF
J gene: TRBJ1-4
D gene: .
clone size: .
V gene: TRBV9
CDR3 length: 15

CDR3 DNA: TGTGCCAGCAGCGTCTTGCCCGGGAATGGGGAGCAGTACTTC
CDR3 protein: CASSVLPGNGEQYF
J gene: TRBJ2-7
D gene: .
clone size: .
V gene: TRBV9
CDR3 length: 14

CDR3 DNA: TGTGCCAGCAGACCGGGGAGCACAGATACGCAGTATTTT
CDR3 protein: CASRPGSTDTQYF
J gene: TRBJ2-3
D gene: .
clone size: .
V gene: TRBV2
CDR3 length: 13

CDR3 DNA: TGCGCCAGCAGCTCCGGACAGTCCTCCTACGAGCAGTACTTC
CDR3 protein: CASSSGQSSYEQYF
J gene: TRBJ2-7
D gene: .
clone size: .
V gene: TRBV10-2
CDR3 length: 14

CDR3 DNA: TGCAGTGCTAGAGCAGGGGAAGAGCAGTACTTC
CDR3 protein: CSARAGEEQYF
J gene: TRBJ2-7
D gene: .
clone size: .
V gene: TRBV20-1
CDR3 length: 11

CDR3 DNA: TGTGCCAGTAGTACAGGCGTTGTCACTGAAGCTTTCTTT
CDR3 protein: CASSTGVVTEAFF
J gene: TRBJ1-1
D gene: .
clone size: .
V gene: TRBV19
CDR3 length: 13

CDR3 DNA: TGTGCCAGCAGCCCGATGGGAGGGGGGGTGACTGAAGCTTTCTTT
CDR3 protein: CASSPMGGGVTEAFF
J gene: TRBJ1-1
D gene: .
clone size: few
V gene: TRBV9
CDR3 length: 15

CDR3 DNA: TGTGCTAGTGCCCAGGGGGCCACTGAAGCTTTCTTT
CDR3 protein: CASAQGATEAFF
J gene: TRBJ1-1
D gene: TRBD1
clone size: .
V gene: TRBV12-5
CDR3 length: 12

CDR3 DNA: TGTGCCAGCAGCAAAGGTTCGTTCAGGGTGAACACTGAAGCTTTCTTT
CDR3 protein: CASSKGSFRVNTEAFF
J gene: TRBJ1-1
D gene: .
clone size: .
V gene: TRBV21-1
CDR3 length: 16

CDR3 DNA: TGTGCCTGGAGTTCAGGGTACAATCAGCCCCAGCATTTT
CDR3 protein: CAWSSGYNQPQHF
J gene: TRBJ1-5
D gene: .
clone size: .
V gene: TRBV30
CDR3 length: 13

CDR3 DNA: TGTGCCAGCAGCTTTATAGGTCAGGGGTTCTCACCCCTCCACTTT
CDR3 protein: CASSFIGQGFSPLHF
J gene: TRBJ1-6
D gene: .
clone size: .
V gene: TRBV7-8
CDR3 length: 15

CDR3 DNA: TGTGCCAGCAGCGTAGAACAGGAAGAGACCCAGTACTTC
CDR3 protein: CASSVEQEETQYF
J gene: TRBJ2-5
D gene: .
clone size: .
V gene: TRBV9
CDR3 length: 13

CDR3 DNA: TGTGCCAGCTCACCACCCGGACAGACCTACGAGCAGTACTTC
CDR3 protein: CASSPPGQTYEQYF
J gene: TRBJ2-7
D gene: .
clone size: .
V gene: TRBV18
CDR3 length: 14

CDR3 DNA: TGTGCCAGCAGCTTAGATCAGGGCCTAGGGGAGCAGTACTTC
CDR3 protein: CASSLDQGLGEQYF
J gene: TRBJ2-7
D gene: .
clone size: .
V gene: TRBV7-2
CDR3 length: 14

CDR3 DNA: TGTGCCAGCAGCGACGAACTAGCGGGAGGGTACAATGAGCAGTTCTTC
CDR3 protein: CASSDELAGGYNEQFF
J gene: TRBJ2-1
D gene: TRBD2
clone size: .
V gene: TRBV7-2
CDR3 length: 16

CDR3 DNA: TGCGCCAGCAGCCAGGAAACCAGGGGTTCACCCCTCCACTTT
CDR3 protein: CASSQETRGSPLHF
J gene: TRBJ1-6
D gene: .
clone size: .
V gene: TRBV4-1
CDR3 length: 14

CDR3 DNA: TGCGCCAGCAGCCAAGTCCCGACAGGGGCAGTTGAAAAACTGTTTTTT
CDR3 protein: CASSQVPTGAVEKLFF
J gene: TRBJ1-4
D gene: TRBD1
clone size: .
V gene: TRBV4-1
CDR3 length: 16

CDR3 DNA: TGCAGCGGTGGGGGACTAGCGGGAGGTCAAGAGACCCAGTACTTC
CDR3 protein: CSGGGLAGGQETQYF
J gene: TRBJ2-5
D gene: TRBD2
clone size: .
V gene: TRBV29-1
CDR3 length: 15

CDR3 DNA: TGTGCCAGCAGCCCGGGGAGTAGCGGCTTTTCCTACGAGCAGTACTTC
CDR3 protein: CASSPGSSGFSYEQYF
J gene: TRBJ2-7
D gene: .
clone size: .
V gene: TRBV5-6
CDR3 length: 16

CDR3 DNA: TGCGCCAGCAGCCGACTAGGTCACACAGATACGCAGTATTTT
CDR3 protein: CASSRLGHTDTQYF
J gene: TRBJ2-3
D gene: .
clone size: .
V gene: TRBV4-3
CDR3 length: 14

CDR3 DNA: TGTGCCAGCAGTGAAGCGGAGGGTCCCGGGGAGCTGTTTTTT
CDR3 protein: CASSEAEGPGELFF
J gene: TRBJ2-2
D gene: .
clone size: .
V gene: TRBV2
CDR3 length: 14

CDR3 DNA: TGCGCCAGCAGCCAAGAGAGGGACAATTACGAGCAGTACTTC
CDR3 protein: CASSQERDNYEQYF
J gene: TRBJ2-7
D gene: .
clone size: .
V gene: TRBV4-1
CDR3 length: 14

CDR3 DNA: TGTGCCAGCTCACCAGACAGAAGACAAGAGACCCAGTACTTC
CDR3 protein: CASSPDRRQETQYF
J gene: TRBJ2-5
D gene: .
clone size: .
V gene: TRBV18
CDR3 length: 14

CDR3 DNA: TGTGCCAGCAGCCACAGCTTGACAGCCTCCTACGAGCAGTACTTC
CDR3 protein: CASSHSLTASYEQYF
J gene: TRBJ2-7
D gene: .
clone size: .
V gene: TRBV4-2
CDR3 length: 15

CDR3 DNA: TGTGCCAGCAGCGCAGGGATTTCAAACTATGGCTACACCTTC
CDR3 protein: CASSAGISNYGYTF
J gene: TRBJ1-2
D gene: .
clone size: .
V gene: TRBV7-9
CDR3 length: 14

CDR3 DNA: TGTGCCAGCAGGACCCCGCAGGCGAACACCGGGGAGCTGTTTTTT
CDR3 protein: CASRTPQANTGELFF
J gene: TRBJ2-2
D gene: .
clone size: .
V gene: TRBV6-1
CDR3 length: 15

CDR3 DNA: TGTGCCAGCAGTCCCCTCAGAAGCGACAATGAGCAGTTCTTC
CDR3 protein: CASSPLRSDNEQFF
J gene: TRBJ2-1
D gene: .
clone size: .
V gene: TRBV6-6
CDR3 length: 14

CDR3 DNA: TGTGCCAGCAGTCGACAGGGGGCCACTAATGAAAAACTGTTTTTT
CDR3 protein: CASSRQGATNEKLFF
J gene: TRBJ1-4
D gene: TRBD1
clone size: .
V gene: TRBV11-2
CDR3 length: 15

CDR3 DNA: TGTGCCAGCAGCTTCGGACAGAATTCACCCCTCCACTTT
CDR3 protein: CASSFGQNSPLHF
J gene: TRBJ1-6
D gene: .
clone size: .
V gene: TRBV7-3
CDR3 length: 13

CDR3 DNA: TGTGCCAGCAGGGGACCGGGACAGGGTAAAGAGCAGTACTTC
CDR3 protein: CASRGPGQGKEQYF
J gene: TRBJ2-7
D gene: TRBD1
clone size: .
V gene: TRBV5-4
CDR3 length: 14

CDR3 DNA: TGTGCCTGGGCCGGGGGACTTAGCAATCAGCCCCAGCATTTT
CDR3 protein: CAWAGGLSNQPQHF
J gene: TRBJ1-5
D gene: .
clone size: .
V gene: TRBV30
CDR3 length: 14

CDR3 DNA: TGTGCCAGCAGCCCAGATGGCAGAATGAACACTGAAGCTTTCTTT
CDR3 protein: CASSPDGRMNTEAFF
J gene: TRBJ1-1
D gene: .
clone size: .
V gene: TRBV7-3
CDR3 length: 15

CDR3 DNA: TGTGCCAGCAGCCAAGATCCACAGTCCTACAATGAGCAGTTCTTC
CDR3 protein: CASSQDPQSYNEQFF
J gene: TRBJ2-1
D gene: .
clone size: few
V gene: TRBV4-2
CDR3 length: 15

CDR3 DNA: TGTGCCAGCAGCGGAGTTGCGGGGGGGAACAATGAGCAGTTCTTC
CDR3 protein: CASSGVAGGNNEQFF
J gene: TRBJ2-1
D gene: TRBD2
clone size: .
V gene: TRBV5-4
CDR3 length: 15

CDR3 DNA: TGTGCCAGCAGCCCCGTGGGGGGGGCAAGGGATGGCTACACCTTC
CDR3 protein: CASSPVGGARDGYTF
J gene: TRBJ1-2
D gene: .
clone size: .
V gene: TRBV7-8
CDR3 length: 15

CDR3 DNA: TGTGCCAGCAGCCCCCAACTAGCGTCCCTATACACAGATACGCAGTATTTT
CDR3 protein: CASSPQLASLYTDTQYF
J gene: TRBJ2-3
D gene: TRBD2
clone size: .
V gene: TRBV7-9
CDR3 length: 17

CDR3 DNA: TGTGCCAGCTCAAGTCTAGCGGGAGATGTGGATACGCAGTATTTT
CDR3 protein: CASSSLAGDVDTQYF
J gene: TRBJ2-3
D gene: TRBD2
clone size: .
V gene: TRBV18
CDR3 length: 15

CDR3 DNA: TGCGCCAGCAGCTCCCCCCTGGCGGGGGGAGTGAATGAGCAGTTCTTC
CDR3 protein: CASSSPLAGGVNEQFF
J gene: TRBJ2-1
D gene: TRBD2
clone size: .
V gene: TRBV4-1
CDR3 length: 16

CDR3 DNA: TGTGCCAGCACCCCCCCGGGACAGGATCTTCGGGAGCAGTACTTC
CDR3 protein: CASTPPGQDLREQYF
J gene: TRBJ2-7
D gene: TRBD1
clone size: .
V gene: TRBV7-9
CDR3 length: 15

CDR3 DNA: TGTGCCAGCAGTTACTCCGCAGGGGCACCGGGAGCTTTCTTT
CDR3 protein: CASSYSAGAPGAFF
J gene: TRBJ1-1
D gene: .
clone size: .
V gene: TRBV6-5
CDR3 length: 14

CDR3 DNA: TGCGCCAGCAGCCAGGGGGGAAGGGCCAAGGCGGGGGAGACCCAGTACTTC
CDR3 protein: CASSQGGRAKAGETQYF
J gene: TRBJ2-5
D gene: .
clone size: .
V gene: TRBV4-1
CDR3 length: 17

CDR3 DNA: TGTGCCAGCTCGATACTCTCCTACAATGAGCAGTTCTTC
CDR3 protein: CASSILSYNEQFF
J gene: TRBJ2-1
D gene: .
clone size: .
V gene: TRBV6-6
CDR3 length: 13

CDR3 DNA: TGTGCCAGTAGTACCAGACGGACAGGGGGGACCGGGGAGCTGTTTTTT
CDR3 protein: CASSTRRTGGTGELFF
J gene: TRBJ2-2
D gene: TRBD1
clone size: few
V gene: TRBV19
CDR3 length: 16

CDR3 DNA: TGTGCCAGCAGCCCAACAGGGGCTGGGACAGATACGCAGTATTTT
CDR3 protein: CASSPTGAGTDTQYF
J gene: TRBJ2-3
D gene: TRBD1
clone size: .
V gene: TRBV7-6
CDR3 length: 15

CDR3 DNA: TGTGCCAGCAGCCCCACCGGGACCTACGAGCAGTACTTC
CDR3 protein: CASSPTGTYEQYF
J gene: TRBJ2-7
D gene: .
clone size: .
V gene: TRBV13
CDR3 length: 13